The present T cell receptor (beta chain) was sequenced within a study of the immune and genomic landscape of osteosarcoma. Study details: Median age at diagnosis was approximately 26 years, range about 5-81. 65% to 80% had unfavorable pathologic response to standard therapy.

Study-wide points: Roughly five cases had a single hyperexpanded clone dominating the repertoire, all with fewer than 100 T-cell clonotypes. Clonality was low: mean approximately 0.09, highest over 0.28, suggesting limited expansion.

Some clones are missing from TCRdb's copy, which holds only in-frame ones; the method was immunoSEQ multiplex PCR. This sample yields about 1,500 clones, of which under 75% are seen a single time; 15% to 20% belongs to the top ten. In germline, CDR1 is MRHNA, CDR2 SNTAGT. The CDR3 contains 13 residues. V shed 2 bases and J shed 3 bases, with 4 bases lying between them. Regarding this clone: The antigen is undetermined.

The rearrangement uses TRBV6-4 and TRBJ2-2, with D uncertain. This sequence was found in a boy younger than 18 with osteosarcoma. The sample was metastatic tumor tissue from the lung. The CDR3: CASSDGDTGELFF. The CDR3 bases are TGTGCCAGCAGTGACGGGGACACCGGGGAGCTGTTTTTT.